This T cell receptor beta chain was documented in a study of T cells in Graves' hyperthyroidism and ophthalmopathy. Study results and limitations: Ophthalmopathy was told apart from stable hyperthyroidism by a 13 V-J model. The model foresaw ophthalmopathy a median around 6.8 months prior to onset.

This clonotype appeared many times. Its antigen is unknown. The CDR3 runs to 16 residues. J gave up 2 bases and V 0 bases, and 5 bases lay outside the gene matches. Germline V lookup: CDR1 SGDLS, CDR2 YYNGEE. TCR beta CDR3 regions were amplified from RNA transcripts. During a first-round RT-PCR of the TCR CDR3, the HTBI primer set was used. TCRdb re-called the multiplex PCR reads through MiXCR, storing one row per CDR3 protein. The table includes fewer than 450,000 distinct CDR3 sequences, about a sixth detected once. Patients aged 18 to 65 had newly diagnosed hyperthyroidism that had lasted under 2 months. Every diagnosis used clinical symptoms, serum thyroxine and TRAb, thyroid ultrasound and orbital computed tomography.

Sequenced material: blood. This clonotype was obtained from a young woman with Graves' hyperthyroidism that later progressed to Graves' ophthalmopathy. The gene calls are TRBV9 and TRBJ2-3, with 8 nucleotides matching TRBD1. The CDR3 DNA is TGTGCCAGCAGCGTAGGCGCAGGGGGCTTCACAGATACGCAGTATTTT. Its translation: CASSVGAGGFTDTQYF.